This T cell receptor beta chain was recorded in a study of cytomegalovirus exposure and HLA in healthy donors. Looking at the study overall: A data release that came early held 75 million to 85 million unique TCRs from HLA-typed donors. Regarding the study as a whole: The number of N-insertions in an Asian-associated ancestry cluster was reportedly below the approximately 700-donor mean in a later analysis. Per a prior analysis, the majority of TCR beta V segments were productive roughly 87% or roughly 30% of the time.

Every donor was a healthy person donating bone marrow. Germline CDR1 is SNHLY and CDR2 is FYNNEI. The CDR3 runs to 11 residues. V was pared by 4 bases and J by 7 bases, with 6 bases between. 60 Vbeta and 13 Jbeta primers were used in PCR. Method: immunoSEQ multiplex PCR; TCRdb's copy keeps in-frame clones and lacks some. The data hold about 210,000 clones, with about 80% observed a single time. This clone has only a few counts. Its antigen is still unknown. The sequencing sample was made of PBMCs. The TCR was taken from a woman aged 45-65 years in good health and CMV-seropositive. J is TRBJ2-3 and V is TRBV2, with a possible D match to TRBD1 (5 bases). This chain's CDR3 is CASSAGNTQYF. In nucleotides, the CDR3 is TGTGCCAGCAGTGCAGGGAATACGCAGTATTTT.